Each of the 32 T cell receptor beta chains below was sequenced from the same sample in a study of beta chain features in type 1 diabetes. Since all of the isolated RNA was reverse transcribed, expressed TCRB transcripts were what got sequenced. Some clones are missing from TCRdb's copy, which holds only in-frame ones; the method was immunoSEQ multiplex PCR. In the table there are fewer than 350,000 clones, 8% of which are singletons. The source material was central memory CD4+ T cells from blood. The receptors here all came from a young woman in good health.

This sequence joins TRBV11-3 and TRBJ2-5; D perhaps matches TRBD1 (6 bases). Trimming took 8 bases from V and 4 from J, leaving 17 bases between them. Germline CDR1 and CDR2: SGHNT and YENEEA. The CDR3 runs 14 residues. The CDR3 sequence: CASGRGGFGETQYF. CDR3 in DNA: TGTGCCAGCGGACGAGGGGGTTTTGGAGAGACCCAGTACTTC. The full variable domain, rest sourced from reference TRBV11-3 and TRBJ2-5, is EAGVVQSPRYKIIEKKQPVAFWCNPISGHNTLYWYLQNLGQGPELLIRYENEEAVDDSQLPKDRFSAERLKGVDSTLKIQPAELGDSAVYLCASGRGGFGETQYFGPGTRLLVL.

The rearrangement uses TRBV7-9 and TRBJ1-2, with no clear D. The CDR3 is 13 residues long. V lost 7 bases to trimming and J lost 5 bases, with 14 bases between them. Germline-derived CDR1 and CDR2 are SEHNR and FQNEAQ (reference sequence). This CDR3 reads CASNIVREYGYTF. For the CDR3, the DNA is TGTGCCAGCAACATCGTCCGGGAATATGGCTACACCTTC.

The sample holds a few counts of this clone. The V gene is TRBV30, the J gene TRBJ2-7, with D unresolved. The ends were cut back, 6 bases at V and 7 bases at J, with 13 bases in the middle. Germline V gene data show CDR1 as GTSNPN and CDR2 as SVGIG (reference sequence). The CDR3 length is 11 residues. CDR3 protein: CACTPAGEQYF. CDR3 nucleotide sequence: TGTGCCTGTACGCCGGCTGGAGAGCAGTACTTC.

This chain links TRBV4-1 with TRBJ2-2; 12 bases align to TRBD1. The germline V gene encodes CDR1 MGHRA and CDR2 YSYEKL. V shed 6 bases, J shed 7 bases, and the junction held 6 bases outside the gene matches. The CDR3 is 15 residues long. In nucleotides, the CDR3 is TGCGCCAGCAGAAAGGGACAGGGGGCCCTCGGGGAGCTGTTTTTT. It is translated as CASRKGQGALGELFF.

The rearrangement joins TRBV7-9 to TRBJ2-3, with 8 bases aligning to TRBD2. The CDR3 runs 14 residues. Germline-derived CDR1 and CDR2 are SEHNR and FQNEAQ (reference sequence). The CDR3 is CATTRSGRSDTQYF. CDR3 in DNA: TGTGCAACCACCCGGAGCGGGAGATCGGATACGCAGTATTTT.

This clone showed up just a few times. Other nucleotide sequences from this sample produce the same CDR3. The CDR3 region is CAWSVFGGNQPQHF. DNA of the CDR3: TGTGCCTGGAGTGTCTTCGGGGGCAATCAGCCCCAGCATTTT. The J gene is TRBJ1-5, the V gene TRBV30; D is unresolved. V dropped 0 bases and J dropped 2 bases, with 8 bases sitting between them. Germline lookup yields CDR1 GTSNPN and CDR2 SVGIG (reference sequence). This CDR3 is built from 14 residues. The variable domain in full, with the rest retrieved from reference TRBV30 and TRBJ1-5, is SQTIHQWPATLVQPVGSPLSLECTVEGTSNPNLYWYRQAAGRGLQLLFYSVGIGQISSEVPQNLSASRPQDRQFILSSKKLLLSDSGFYLCAWSVFGGNQPQHFGDGTRLSIL.

This clone was seen ten or more times. The conserved phenylalanine or tryptophan normally closing the CDR3 is absent here, so this likely arose from a read error. The DNA is left out, because the CDR3 cannot be placed on it with certainty; the CDR3 is given as TCRdb lists it. The chain employs TRBV5-1 and TRBJ2-7. Counting both end residues, the CDR3 totals 9 amino acids. Germline CDR1 reads SGHRS; CDR2 reads YFSETQ. The CDR3 loop is CASRVRRTA.

This clone was counted only a few times. The sample has other DNA sequences that encode this CDR3 too. The chain couples TRBV2 to TRBJ1-1; D not certain. The germline gives CDR1 SNHLY, CDR2 FYNNEI. The V end was cut by 4 bases, the J end by 1 base, with 7 bases between. The CDR3 runs to 13 residues. The CDR3 DNA reads as TGTGCCAGCAGTGGTAGAGGGAACACTGAAGCTTTCTTT. Translation: CASSGRGNTEAFF.

The V call is TRBV7-2, the J call TRBJ2-1; 9 bases are a match to TRBD2. V was pared by 3 bases and J by 9 bases, with 12 bases of the junction left unmatched. The CDR3 runs 16 residues. CDR1 is SGHTA, CDR2 FQGNSA, per germline. CDR3 DNA: TGTGCCAGCAGCTTCTCCGGACTAGCGCGGAAGGTTGAGCAGTTCTTC. As protein: CASSFSGLARKVEQFF. Full variable domain (rest looked up from reference TRBV7-2 and TRBJ2-1): GAGVSQSPSNKVTEKGKDVELRCDPISGHTALYWYRQSLGQGLEFLIYFQGNSAPDKSGLPSDRFSAERTGGSVSTLTIQRTQQEDSAVYLCASSFSGLARKVEQFFGPGTRLTVL.

V and J are TRBV5-4 and TRBJ1-2; 10 nucleotides agree with TRBD1. V dropped 9 bases and J dropped 0; count of bases not matched to a gene: 14. This CDR3 contains 17 residues. Germline V gives CDR1 SGHNT, CDR2 YYREEE (reference sequence). The chain's CDR3 is CANLNGTGDETNYGYTF. Written as DNA, the CDR3 is TGTGCCAACTTGAATGGGACAGGGGACGAAACTAACTATGGCTACACCTTC. The full variable domain, its missing parts supplied by reference TRBV5-4 and TRBJ1-2, is ETGVTQSPTHLIKTRGQQVTLRCSSQSGHNTVSWYQQALGQGPQFIFQYYREEENGRGNFPPRFSGLQFPNYSSELNVNALELDDSALYLCANLNGTGDETNYGYTFGSGTRLTVV.

This clone showed up just a few times. The CDR3 sequence: CASSRGSRDTEAFF. The CDR3 DNA reads TGTGCCAGCAGTAGGGGCTCGAGGGACACTGAAGCTTTCTTT. The chain joins TRBV7-3 to TRBJ1-1; D may be TRBD1 (5 bases). Germline CDR1 SGHTA, CDR2 FQGTGA. The V and J ends lost 6 bases and 3 bases respectively, with 14 bases between them. The CDR3 runs 14 residues.

This clone was counted at least ten times. This rearrangement joins TRBV2 to TRBJ2-3; weak D call: TRBD1 (6 bases). Germline CDR1 and CDR2: SNHLY and FYNNEI. The CDR3 runs 13 residues. With 8 bases removed from V and 5 bases from J, the gap between germline ends came to 14 bases. CDR3 amino acids: CASYEQGIDTQYF. In nucleotides, the CDR3 is TGTGCCAGCTACGAGCAGGGGATAGATACGCAGTATTTT.

This clone occurred a few times. J is TRBJ1-4 and V is TRBV19; the D gene is possibly TRBD1 (5 bases). Per the germline V gene, CDR1 is LNHDA and CDR2 is SQIVND (reference sequence). V was clipped by 11 bases and J by 1 base, with 17 bases between them. The CDR3 has 15 residues. The CDR3 DNA reads as TGTGCCTCGCGACGGGGGGATCGAACTAATGAAAAACTGTTTTTT. Residues: CASRRGDRTNEKLFF.

This clone has a handful of counts. The rearrangement links TRBV9 to TRBJ1-1, with D unresolved. CDR1 SGDLS and CDR2 YYNGEE come from the germline V gene. The CDR3 runs to 15 residues. V shed 3 bases and J shed 0 bases, with 12 bases lying between them. The CDR3 bases are TGTGCCAGCAGCGCCTTCGGCACCTTGAACACTGAAGCTTTCTTT. Translating gives CASSAFGTLNTEAFF.

J is TRBJ1-3 and V is TRBV9, with D possibly TRBD1 on 6 matching bases. The V end was cut by 3 bases, the J end by 6 bases, with 10 bases between. In germline, CDR1 is SGDLS, CDR2 YYNGEE. CDR3 length: 13 amino acids. The CDR3 sequence: CASSAGQTNTIYF. Written as DNA, the CDR3 is TGTGCCAGCAGCGCCGGACAGACAAACACCATATATTTT.

This clone was counted between two and nine times. This chain uses TRBV5-1 with TRBJ2-5, with D possibly matching TRBD2 (6 bases). CDR1 and CDR2 from the germline V gene are SGHRS and YFSETQ. This CDR3 has 15 amino acids. V was shortened by 1 base and J by 0 bases, with 10 bases between the two germline ends. The CDR3, as DNA: TGCGCCAGCAGCTTGACGGGGAGGAACCAAGAGACCCAGTACTTC. This translates into CASSLTGRNQETQYF.

This clone was counted many times. This rearrangement joins TRBV27 to TRBJ2-2, with D perhaps TRBD2 (6 bases). The V gene's germline CDR1 is MNHEY and CDR2 SMNVEV (reference sequence). Deletions cut 8 bases from V and 2 bases from J, with 9 bases between. This CDR3 spans 13 amino acids. Here the CDR3 reads CASGTFNTGELFF. In DNA form, the CDR3 reads TGTGCCAGCGGGACTTTCAACACCGGGGAGCTGTTTTTT.

J is TRBJ2-3 and V is TRBV30, with TRBD1 as a possible D gene (8 bases). CDR3 length equals 14 residues. V was shortened by 7 bases and J by 6 bases, with 20 bases between the two germline ends. The germline V gene has CDR1 GTSNPN and CDR2 SVGIG (reference sequence). CDR3 protein: CASIQGGNRDTQYF. The CDR3 bases are TGTGCCTCAATACAGGGGGGGAACAGGGATACGCAGTATTTT.

This chain connects TRBV27 to TRBJ2-7; D not certain. The CDR3 is 11 amino acids. V gave up 4 bases and J gave up 4 bases, with 5 bases separating them. Germline CDR1 MNHEY, CDR2 SMNVEV (reference sequence). CDR3 amino acids: CASSSPYEQYV. In DNA form, the CDR3 reads TGTGCCAGCAGTTCCCCGTACGAGCAGTACGTC.

V is TRBV5-6 and J is TRBJ1-2; a weak D match, TRBD1 (5 bases). V lost 7 bases, J lost 1 base, and 20 bases lay in between. Germline assignment: CDR1 SGHDT and CDR2 YYEEEE. The CDR3 runs 16 residues. CDR3 coding DNA: TGTGCCAGCCTCCCGGGTAAGGGGAGACTTAACTATGGCTACACCTTC. It yields the protein CASLPGKGRLNYGYTF. Full variable domain (remainder filled in from reference TRBV5-6 and TRBJ1-2): DAGVTQSPTHLIKTRGQQVTLRCSPKSGHDTVSWYQQALGQGPQFIFQYYEEEERQRGNFPDRFSGHQFPNYSSELNVNALLLGDSALYLCASLPGKGRLNYGYTFGSGTRLTVV.

This chain uses TRBV7-9 with TRBJ1-4; maybe TRBD1 (6 bases). The CDR3 spans 14 residues. Trimming removed 6 bases at V and 8 bases at J, with 16 bases between. CDR1 SEHNR and CDR2 FQNEAQ come from the germline V gene (reference sequence). The CDR3 loop reads CASRPQGGQEKLFF. DNA of the CDR3: TGTGCCAGCAGACCACAGGGAGGACAGGAAAAACTGTTTTTT.

The gene calls are TRBV7-6 and TRBJ1-1; D not certain. V lost 1 base to trimming and J lost 9 bases, with 15 bases between them. Germline assignment: CDR1 SGHVS and CDR2 FNYEAQ. The CDR3 consists of 14 residues. CDR3 region: CASSLGGWSGKAFF. DNA of the CDR3: TGTGCCAGCAGCTTAGGTGGTTGGAGTGGTAAAGCTTTCTTT.

In this sample, this clone turned up once. This chain uses TRBV7-9 with TRBJ1-5; TRBD1 matches at 7 bases. Losses at the gene ends were 8 bases for V and 2 bases for J; bases not matched to a gene: 12. The CDR3 contains 16 residues. Germline V gene data show CDR1 as SEHNR and CDR2 as FQNEAQ (reference sequence). CDR3 nucleotide sequence: TGTGCCAGCGGTACGACAGGGCCCTCCGGCAATCAGCCCCAGCATTTT. It yields the protein CASGTTGPSGNQPQHF.

This sequence joins TRBV28 and TRBJ1-2; D gene ambiguous. The CDR3 is 14 amino acids. Per germline, CDR1 MDHEN and CDR2 SYDVKM. The V and J ends lost 11 bases and 2 bases respectively, with 18 bases between them. DNA of the CDR3: TGTGCCGGAACCACAGCCGGCACCAACTATGGCTACACCTTC. It yields the protein CAGTTAGTNYGYTF.

For the CDR3, the DNA is TGTGCCAGCAGCTTAGAGGGACTAGCGCCCTACAATGAGCAGTTCTTC. Its protein is CASSLEGLAPYNEQFF. The chain couples TRBV7-2 to TRBJ2-1; 10 nucleotides match TRBD2. Germline loops: CDR1 SGHTA, CDR2 FQGNSA. Trimming at V came to 1 base and at J to 2 bases, leaving 2 bases not matched to a gene. The CDR3 has 16 amino acids.

The chain uses TRBV5-6 and TRBJ2-3; the D is unclear. V lost 0 bases and J lost 2, with 1 base in between. CDR1 is SGHDT, CDR2 YYEEEE, per germline. The CDR3 sequence is 12 residues long. CDR3 sequence (DNA): TGTGCCAGCAGCTTGGCCACAGATACGCAGTATTTT. Its protein product is CASSLATDTQYF.

About this clone: Other nucleotide sequences in the sample specify the same CDR3. The V gene is TRBV5-1, the J gene TRBJ2-5; D ambiguous. The V gene's germline CDR1 is SGHRS and CDR2 YFSETQ. CDR3 size: 13 residues. V gave up 0 bases and J gave up 3 bases, with 6 bases separating them. This CDR3 reads CASSLGVEETQYF. CDR3 in DNA: TGCGCCAGCAGCTTGGGGGTGGAAGAGACCCAGTACTTC.

In its sample, this clone was seen a few times. CDR3 residues: CSVVGAFDSGANVLTF. In DNA form, the CDR3 reads TGCAGCGTTGTAGGGGCTTTCGACTCTGGGGCCAACGTCCTGACTTTC. V is TRBV29-1 and J is TRBJ2-6; D is possibly TRBD1 (5 bases). V lost 4 bases and J 0 bases, leaving 13 bases between the germline ends. Germline V CDR1 and CDR2: SQVTM, ANQGSEA. CDR3 size: 16 residues. The full variable domain, its missing parts supplied by reference TRBV29-1 and TRBJ2-6, is SAVISQKPSRDICQRGTSLTIQCQVDSQVTMMFWYRQQPGQSLTLIATANQGSEATYESGFVIDKFPISRPNLTFSTLTVSNMSPEDSSIYLCSVVGAFDSGANVLTFGAGSRLTVL.

This clone was seen more than once but under ten times. This chain connects TRBV7-2 to TRBJ2-2; 7 positions agree with TRBD2. Unmatched junction bases numbered 4, after V lost 3 bases and J lost 6 bases. Germline CDR1 SGHTA, CDR2 FQGNSA. The CDR3 spans 14 residues. This CDR3 reads CASSFGGSAGELFF. CDR3 in DNA: TGTGCCAGCAGCTTCGGCGGGAGCGCCGGGGAGCTGTTTTTT.

A few counts support this clone. The rearrangement uses TRBV14 and TRBJ1-4, with 8 bases fitting TRBD1. Germline lookup yields CDR1 SGHDN and CDR2 FVKESK. V lost 4 bases and J lost 6; bases outside the gene matches: 4. The CDR3 covers 14 residues. CDR3 region: CASSPGGRYEKLFF. In DNA, the CDR3 is TGTGCCAGCAGCCCAGGGGGCCGTTATGAAAAACTGTTTTTT.

This clone occurred a few times. Other DNA sequences within the sample encode an identical CDR3. The chain employs TRBV6-5 and TRBJ2-2, with D possibly being TRBD2 (5 bases). V was trimmed by 4 bases and J by 8 bases, leaving 5 bases between them. The CDR3 is 11 amino acids. CDR1 MNHEY and CDR2 SVGAGI come from the germline V gene. The DNA for the CDR3 is TGTGCCAGCAGTTCGGGGGGGGAGCTGTTTTTT. It specifies CASSSGGELFF.

The chain joins TRBV7-2 to TRBJ2-7; D is perhaps TRBD2 (5 bases). The CDR3 runs 14 residues. Germline CDR1 and CDR2: SGHTA and FQGNSA. V lost 5 bases and J lost 2, with 13 bases in between. The CDR3 loop reads CASSPPGVPYEQYF. The CDR3 nucleotides are TGTGCCAGCAGCCCCCCCGGGGTTCCCTACGAGCAGTACTTC.